Each of the 24 T cell receptor beta chains below was sequenced from the same sample in a study of T cell responses to AZD1222 COVID-19 vaccine. Produced via immunoSEQ multiplex PCR; TCRdb's table is partial and in-frame only. The sample carries about 100,000 clones, 80% to 95% recorded once. The sample in question was peripheral blood, obtained on day 0 of AZD1222 vaccination. The receptors come from an adult in good health.

This chain connects TRBV11-3 to TRBJ1-1; maybe TRBD1 (5 bases). V was cut by 0 bases and J by 3 bases, with 5 bases left in between. CDR3 length equals 13 residues. Germline CDR1 reads SGHNT; CDR2 reads YENEEA. The CDR3 DNA sequence: TGTGCCAGCAGCTTAGAAGGGGACACTGAAGCTTTCTTT. As protein: CASSLEGDTEAFF.

The chain carries TRBV6-6 and TRBJ2-5, with 10 bases aligning to TRBD1. The trim removed 6 bases at V and 2 bases at J, leaving 6 bases unmatched. Per the germline V gene, CDR1 is MNHNY and CDR2 is SVGAGI (reference sequence). CDR3 length: 15 residues. CDR3 amino acids: CASSPGQGVQETQYF. In nucleotides, the CDR3 is TGTGCCAGCAGCCCAGGACAGGGGGTACAAGAGACCCAGTACTTC.

The J gene is TRBJ1-4, the V gene TRBV28; D not certain. Germline V gene data show CDR1 as MDHEN and CDR2 as SYDVKM. V dropped 3 bases and J dropped 5 bases, with 10 bases sitting between them. The CDR3 has 14 residues. The CDR3 is CASSFPGENEKLFF. The CDR3 DNA is TGTGCCAGCAGTTTTCCGGGCGAAAATGAAAAACTGTTTTTT.

V usage is TRBV3-1 (or the pseudogene TRBV3-2) and J usage is TRBJ2-7, with 7 bases aligning to TRBD2. Trimming at V came to 0 bases and at J to 2 bases, leaving 4 bases not matched to a gene. The CDR3 has 15 residues. Germline-derived CDR1 and CDR2 are LGHDT and YNNKEL (reference sequence). The CDR3 here is CASSQEVSGTYEQYF. CDR3 DNA sequence: TGTGCCAGCAGCCAAGAGGTAAGCGGGACCTACGAGCAGTACTTC.

The V and J genes are TRBV10-2 and TRBJ2-1, with D perhaps TRBD1 or TRBD2 (7 bases each). Between the trimmed V and J ends, which lost 3 bases and 4 bases, there was a span of 25 bases. Germline CDR1 reads WSHSY; CDR2 reads SAAADI. The CDR3 has 19 residues. CDR3 loop: CASSDGPAGWRGPYNEQFF. As DNA, the CDR3 is TGCGCCAGCAGTGATGGGCCAGCGGGATGGAGGGGGCCTTACAATGAGCAGTTCTTC.

The J gene is TRBJ1-1, the V gene TRBV18; 12 bases agree with TRBD1. CDR3 length equals 15 residues. In germline, CDR1 is KGHSH, CDR2 LQKENI. V gave up 4 bases and J gave up 3 bases; unmatched junction bases: 3. The CDR3 loop reads CASSLGTGGHTEAFF. The CDR3 region has the DNA TGTGCCAGCTCACTCGGGACAGGGGGCCACACTGAAGCTTTCTTT.

The chain combines TRBV6-5 with TRBJ1-2; D is undetermined. Trimming stripped 5 bases from V and 8 bases from J, with 21 bases between. Germline V gene data show CDR1 as MNHEY and CDR2 as SVGAGI. This CDR3 contains 15 residues. CDR3 loop: CASSLHDGFGMGYTF. The CDR3 DNA is TGTGCCAGCAGTCTCCACGACGGTTTTGGGATGGGCTACACCTTC.

V gene TRBV29-1 combines with J gene TRBJ2-3; 7 nucleotides line up with TRBD2. V shed 6 bases and J 6 bases; nucleotides not matched to a gene: 6. Germline CDR1 SQVTM, CDR2 ANQGSEA. The CDR3 is 12 residues long. The CDR3 DNA is TGCAGCGTCCGACGGGGGGAGGATACGCAGTATTTT. Its translation: CSVRRGEDTQYF.

The chain employs TRBV2 and TRBJ1-1; D remains unclear. The germline gives CDR1 SNHLY, CDR2 FYNNEI. V was clipped by 3 bases and J by 3 bases, with 5 bases between them. The CDR3 covers 12 residues. CDR3 nucleotide sequence: TGTGCCAGCAGTGATGGTGACACTGAAGCTTTCTTT. Translation gives CASSDGDTEAFF.

The chain couples TRBV27 to TRBJ1-5, with D possibly matching TRBD1 (6 bases). The V and J ends lost 6 bases and 0 bases respectively, with 12 bases between them. This CDR3 is built from 15 residues. CDR1 and CDR2 from the germline V gene are MNHEY and SMNVEV (reference sequence). The CDR3 sequence is CASSDRTHSNQPQHF. The CDR3 DNA follows: TGTGCCAGCAGCGACAGGACCCATAGCAATCAGCCCCAGCATTTT.

This chain connects TRBV6-5 to TRBJ2-2, with D possibly TRBD1 on 6 matching bases. The germline CDR1 and CDR2 sequences are MNHEY and SVGAGI. V lost 11 bases, J lost 3 bases, and 13 bases lay in between. The CDR3 extends over 13 amino acids. The CDR3 region has the DNA TGTGCCGCAGGGGAGAGCTACACCGGGGAGCTGTTTTTT. Its translation: CAAGESYTGELFF.

The J gene is TRBJ2-7, the V gene TRBV25-1; weak D call: TRBD2 (6 bases). Germline V CDR1 and CDR2: MGHDK, SYGVNS. The CDR3 extends over 11 amino acids. The V and J ends lost 6 bases and 6 bases respectively, with 9 bases between them. The CDR3 protein is CASRRGGEQYF. CDR3 bases: TGTGCCAGCAGGCGGGGCGGCGAGCAGTACTTC.

The J gene is TRBJ2-1, the V gene TRBV11-3, with D perhaps TRBD1 (7 bases). Germline V gene data show CDR1 as SGHNT and CDR2 as YENEEA. Trimming stripped 0 bases from V and 6 bases from J, with 15 bases between. This CDR3 is 16 amino acids long. The CDR3, as DNA: TGTGCCAGCAGCTTAGAAAGCGCAGGGGGGTTCAATGAGCAGTTCTTC. It specifies CASSLESAGGFNEQFF.

The gene calls are TRBV27 and TRBJ2-1; 8 bases map to TRBD2. The germline CDR1 and CDR2 sequences are MNHEY and SMNVEV (reference sequence). Germline trimming cut 6 bases from V and 0 bases from J; bases unmatched to any gene: 19. There are 20 residues in the CDR3. CDR3 DNA: TGTGCCAGCAGCCCCAGCCCTGGGCTAGCGGGCTCAATCTCCTACAATGAGCAGTTCTTC. It codes for CASSPSPGLAGSISYNEQFF.

The chain has TRBV18 and TRBJ1-6, with D possibly matching TRBD1 (6 bases). The CDR3 loop spans 16 amino acids. The germline V gene encodes CDR1 KGHSH and CDR2 LQKENI. V lost 4 bases and J lost 5, with 15 bases in between. The CDR3 DNA is TGTGCCAGCTCACAAGGGACACCTAACAATAATTCACCCCTCCACTTT. Residues: CASSQGTPNNNSPLHF.

This rearrangement joins TRBV11-2 to TRBJ1-3; D gene ambiguous. Germline CDR1 is SGHAT and CDR2 is FQNNGV. The CDR3 sequence is 13 residues long. The V and J ends lost 8 bases and 3 bases respectively, with 11 bases between them. The CDR3 coding sequence is TGTGCCAGCGCAGGACTCTATGGAAACACCATATATTTT. Translating gives CASAGLYGNTIYF.

CDR3 in amino acids: CASSLLGQGREQYF. The CDR3 nucleotides are TGTGCCAGCAGTTTATTGGGACAGGGTCGGGAGCAGTACTTC. The V and J genes are TRBV28 and TRBJ2-7; 9 nucleotides agree with TRBD1. The germline gives CDR1 MDHEN, CDR2 SYDVKM. V was clipped by 1 base and J by 7 bases; unmatched bases: 5. The CDR3 is made up of 14 amino acids.

The genes are TRBV28 and TRBJ1-5; 9 bases fit TRBD1. The CDR3 length is 18 residues. Germline lookup yields CDR1 MDHEN and CDR2 SYDVKM. The V gene end was trimmed by 7 bases and the J gene end by 0 bases; junction bases not matched to a gene: 13. The CDR3 nucleotides are TGTGCCAGCACCCAAGGGACAGGGTGGGAAGATAGCAATCAGCCCCAGCATTTT. This codes for CASTQGTGWEDSNQPQHF.

The chain carries TRBV5-1 and TRBJ1-4, with 7 bases lining up with TRBD1. Per the germline V gene, CDR1 is SGHRS and CDR2 is YFSETQ. Losses at the gene ends were 0 bases for V and 8 bases for J; bases not matched to a gene: 4. The CDR3 length is 14 residues. The CDR3 protein is CASSLGQGGEKLFF. The CDR3 DNA sequence: TGCGCCAGCAGCTTGGGACAGGGAGGGGAAAAACTGTTTTTT.

V is TRBV28 and J is TRBJ2-7; possibly TRBD1 for D (6 bases). Germline V gene sequence: CDR1 MDHEN, CDR2 SYDVKM. V was cut by 3 bases and J by 7 bases, with 13 bases left in between. The CDR3 is 13 residues long. CDR3 residues: CASSFSDSSEQYF. The CDR3 DNA reads TGTGCCAGCAGTTTTTCGGACAGCTCGGAGCAGTACTTC.

The chain employs TRBV10-3 and TRBJ1-3, with 9 positions matching TRBD1. CDR1 and CDR2 (germline): ENHRY, SYGVKD. This CDR3 is built from 17 residues. After removal of 6 bases from V and 4 bases from J, the junction contained 13 bases not matched to a gene. CDR3 sequence (DNA): TGTGCCATCAGGGGGGGCCCGGGACAGGGTTCCGGAAACACCATATATTTT. Amino acid sequence: CAIRGGPGQGSGNTIYF.

This sequence joins TRBV6-5 and TRBJ2-1, with D tentatively TRBD1 (5 bases). The CDR3 length is 15 residues. The V end was cut by 3 bases, the J end by 1 base, with 10 bases between. Germline CDR1 is MNHEY and CDR2 is SVGAGI. DNA of the CDR3: TGTGCCAGCAGTTATTCCCCAGGGTCCTACAATGAGCAGTTCTTC. Translating gives CASSYSPGSYNEQFF.

V gene TRBV12-2 combines with J gene TRBJ1-5. TRBV12-2 counts as a pseudogene. This CDR3 comprises 18 residues. The CDR3 reads CASRLVPTRGMSNQPQHF. CDR3 nucleotides: TGTGCAAGTCGCTTAGTTCCTACACGGGGTATGAGCAATCAGCCCCAGCATTTT.

This chain joins TRBV5-4 and TRBJ2-7; TRBD2 matches at 9 bases. Germline assignment: CDR1 SGHNT and CDR2 YYREEE (reference sequence). The CDR3 sequence is 14 residues long. V lost 4 bases and J lost 0; bases outside the gene matches: 2. Here the CDR3 reads CASSIAGDSYEQYF. In DNA, the CDR3 is TGTGCCAGCAGCATAGCGGGAGACTCCTACGAGCAGTACTTC.